Listed here are 19 T cell receptor beta chains from one sample, sequenced in a study of blood T cells in healthy people across ages. Combining a sample-barcoded 5' primer with a J-beta primer mix, a second PCR ran for roughly 7 to 11 cycles. Via MiXCR, TCRdb re-called the 5' RACE reads, giving one row per CDR3 protein. In the table there are 1.4 million or so distinct CDR3 sequences, 35% to 45% of which are singletons. Sequencing was performed on blood. Receptors originate from a woman under 30 in good health.

This chain uses TRBV29-1 with TRBJ1-2, with TRBD1 as a possible D gene (6 bases). This CDR3 contains 11 residues. Germline V CDR1 and CDR2: SQVTM, ANQGSEA. Trimming left V 6 bases short and J 6 bases short, with 11 bases between. CDR3 bases: TGCAGCGTCGGACAGAACCATGGCTACACCTTC. Translated: CSVGQNHGYTF.

The gene calls are TRBV7-9 and TRBJ2-1; D is undetermined. TRBJ2-7 matches the DNA end more closely, so the J call is doubtful. The germline V gene encodes CDR1 SEHNR and CDR2 FQNEAQ (reference sequence). The CDR3 loop spans 14 amino acids. CDR3 in DNA: TGTGCCAGCAGCTTAGGGCTTCGTTACAATGAGCAGTACTTC. This gives the protein CASSLGLRYNEQYF.

The J gene is TRBJ2-7, the V gene TRBV6-1; no reliable D call. V was pared by 6 bases and J by 8 bases, with 20 bases between. The length of the CDR3 is 14 residues. Per germline, CDR1 MNHNS and CDR2 SASEGT. The CDR3 loop reads CASSYTKGTTKQYF. CDR3 bases: TGTGCCAGCAGCTACACCAAAGGTACTACGAAGCAGTACTTC.

V usage is TRBV30 and J usage is TRBJ2-2; D uncertain. This CDR3 has 11 residues. Trimming cost V 1 base and J 8 bases, with 5 bases left between them. CDR1 is GTSNPN, CDR2 SVGIG, per germline (reference sequence). In nucleotides, the CDR3 is TGTGCCTGGAGTGAGGCTGGGGAGCTGTTTTTT. This gives the protein CAWSEAGELFF.

CDR3 bases: TGTGCCAGCACCTACCCGGGGAACACTGAAGCTTTCTTT. Translated: CASTYPGNTEAFF. The V and J genes are TRBV6-1 and TRBJ1-1; D is uncertain. Per the germline V gene, CDR1 is MNHNS and CDR2 is SASEGT. CDR3 length: 13 residues. Trimming pared 7 bases from V and 1 base from J, leaving 10 bases between.

This chain joins TRBV6-6 and TRBJ1-1; D gene unclear. The V gene lost 2 bases and the J gene lost 1 base, with 11 bases spanning the gap. Germline assignment: CDR1 MNHNY and CDR2 SVGAGI (reference sequence). The CDR3 loop spans 15 amino acids. CDR3 residues: CASSYNREKNTEAFF. The DNA of the CDR3 is TGTGCCAGCAGTTACAATCGGGAGAAGAACACTGAAGCTTTCTTT.

V gene TRBV6-2 or TRBV6-3 combines with J gene TRBJ2-1; no reliable D call. Per germline, CDR1 MNHEY and CDR2 SVGEGT. The CDR3 loop spans 11 amino acids. The germline V and J ends were trimmed by 5 bases and 9 bases, with 8 bases remaining between them. The CDR3 sequence: CASSPEVEQFF. The CDR3 nucleotides are TGTGCCAGCAGTCCCGAAGTTGAGCAGTTCTTC.

This chain links TRBV4-3 with TRBJ1-4; D is uncertain. The CDR3 contains 15 residues. In germline, CDR1 is LGHNA, CDR2 YSLEER. V lost 0 bases and J 7 bases, leaving 12 bases between the germline ends. The CDR3 sequence: CASSQDTPISEKLFF. CDR3 DNA sequence: TGCGCCAGCAGCCAAGATACCCCCATTAGTGAAAAACTGTTTTTT.

The rearrangement uses TRBV6-5 and TRBJ2-6, with D perhaps given as TRBD1 or TRBD2 (5 bases each). The CDR3 contains 17 residues. Germline assignment: CDR1 MNHEY and CDR2 SVGAGI. V lost 3 bases and J lost 0, with 12 bases in between. The CDR3 DNA sequence: TGTGCCAGCAGTTATCGGGGACGAAGCTCTGGGGCCAACGTCCTGACTTTC. Translating it yields CASSYRGRSSGANVLTF.

V usage is TRBV6-5 and J usage is TRBJ1-5; 12 bases agree with TRBD1. This CDR3 has 16 amino acids. From germline, CDR1 is MNHEY and CDR2 SVGAGI. V gave up 5 bases and J gave up 3 bases; unmatched junction bases: 5. The CDR3 here is CASSTGTGGSNQPQHF. The CDR3 DNA reads as TGTGCCAGCAGTACCGGGACAGGGGGCTCCAATCAGCCCCAGCATTTT.

This sequence joins TRBV28 and TRBJ1-5; no firm D call. Germline V gene sequence: CDR1 MDHEN, CDR2 SYDVKM. CDR3 length equals 13 residues. The V end lost 8 bases, the J end lost 2 bases, and 10 bases lay between the germline ends. The CDR3 region has the DNA TGTGCCAGCCTACGGTCGGGCAATCAGCCCCAGCATTTT. It is translated as CASLRSGNQPQHF. The whole variable domain, remainder taken from reference TRBV28 and TRBJ1-5, is DVKVTQSSRYLVKRTGEKVFLECVQDMDHENMFWYRQDPGLGLRLIYFSYDVKMKEKGDIPEGYSVSREKKERFSLILESASTNQTSMYLCASLRSGNQPQHFGDGTRLSIL.

The chain links TRBV3-1 to TRBJ2-7, with D perhaps TRBD1 or TRBD2 (5 bases each). CDR3 length equals 15 residues. V was trimmed by 4 bases and J by 0 bases, leaving 13 bases between them. In germline, CDR1 is LGHDT, CDR2 YNNKEL (reference sequence). The CDR3 sequence: CASSPGRAVSYEQYF. CDR3 nucleotides: TGTGCCAGCAGCCCGGGACGAGCGGTCTCCTACGAGCAGTACTTC.

This chain connects TRBV20-1 to TRBJ2-1; TRBD2 aligns across 10 bases. V dropped 3 bases and J dropped 8; count of bases not matched to a gene: 7. This CDR3 is built from 14 residues. The V gene's germline CDR1 is DFQATT and CDR2 SNEGSKA (reference sequence). As DNA, the CDR3 is TGCAGTGCTAGTGCAGCGGGAGGGTTCCATGAGCAGTTCTTC. It yields the protein CSASAAGGFHEQFF.

Only one count was recorded for this clonotype. The rearrangement uses TRBV7-9 and TRBJ1-1; D not certain. This CDR3 comprises 13 residues. Between the trimmed V and J ends, which lost 5 bases and 3 bases, there was a span of 10 bases. Germline V gene sequence: CDR1 SEHNR, CDR2 FQNEAQ (reference sequence). DNA of the CDR3: TGTGCCAGCAGCCCCATGGGCGACACTGAAGCTTTCTTT. Translating it yields CASSPMGDTEAFF.

The V gene is TRBV28, the J gene TRBJ2-3; D ambiguous. From germline, CDR1 is MDHEN and CDR2 SYDVKM. The V and J ends lost 7 bases and 0 bases respectively, with 17 bases between them. This CDR3 is 16 amino acids long. CDR3 sequence reads: CASTPTALASTDTQYF. The CDR3 DNA sequence: TGTGCCAGCACCCCCACAGCTTTAGCTAGCACAGATACGCAGTATTTT.

The chain employs TRBV9 and TRBJ1-2; possible D gene TRBD1, 6 bases. Trimming shortened V by 0 bases and J by 6 bases, and 18 bases separated the two germline ends. Germline CDR1 reads SGDLS; CDR2 reads YYNGEE. This CDR3 has 16 amino acids. Written as DNA, the CDR3 is TGTGCCAGCAGCGTAGCCGGGACAACCTCTCCGGATGGCTACACCTTC. This sequence encodes CASSVAGTTSPDGYTF.

The chain has TRBV29-1 and TRBJ2-2; D remains unclear. The CDR3 is 12 amino acids. Trimming shortened V by 5 bases and J by 0 bases, and 4 bases separated the two germline ends. Germline CDR1 SQVTM, CDR2 ANQGSEA. CDR3 region: CSVRANTGELFF. The CDR3 bases are TGCAGCGTTCGGGCGAACACCGGGGAGCTGTTTTTT.

This clonotype was seen only a few times. This chain uses TRBV5-6 with TRBJ2-5, with D perhaps matching TRBD1 (6 bases). The CDR3 runs to 16 residues. Germline values: CDR1 SGHDT, CDR2 YYEEEE. With 4 bases removed from V and 5 bases from J, the gap between germline ends came to 21 bases. CDR3 amino acids: CASSATGTNYAETQYF. DNA for the CDR3: TGTGCCAGCAGCGCAACCGGGACAAATTACGCGGAGACCCAGTACTTC.

This clonotype was seen more than once but under ten times. This sequence joins TRBV2 and TRBJ1-2, with TRBD1 matching over 7 bases. With V trimmed by 5 bases and J by 8 bases, 8 bases remained unmatched. This CDR3 contains 13 residues. CDR1 is SNHLY and CDR2 is FYNNEI in the germline V gene. CDR3 amino acids: CASSFDRVEGYTF. DNA for the CDR3: TGTGCCAGCAGTTTTGACAGGGTCGAAGGCTACACCTTC.